This T cell receptor beta chain came from a study of vaccination effects on CD4 cells after COVID-19. The wider study: In the ViraFEST assay, antigen-specific CD4+ clonotypes were identified by expansion after peptide-pool stimulation. Post-vaccine specimens arrived a median 72 days past the second dose. A density of roughly 2 million PBMC per well was used; these cells were cultured with around 10 IU/ml IL-2 and roughly 10 ug/ml peptides.

Produced via immunoSEQ multiplex PCR; TCRdb's table is partial and in-frame only. There are 45,000 or so clones in the sample; around 70% occur only once, and about 6.7% lies in the top ten. Study-wide results and limits: Only a few convalescent patients and no early post-infection timepoints featured in the study.

Germline V CDR1 and CDR2: MGHRA, YSYEKL. Trimming left V 1 base short and J 8 bases short, with 8 bases between. The CDR3 has 13 amino acids. This clone has only one observation. Antigen unknown. Scientists isolated CD4+ T cells after a roughly ten-day culture period ended. Everyone in the study got two shots of either the BNT162b2 or mRNA-1273 vaccine. The sequences come from CD4+ T cells from PBMCs cultured without peptide, collected after COVID-19 vaccination. The receptor's source is a human donor who received a COVID-19 vaccine. The gene calls are TRBV4-1 and TRBJ1-4; maybe TRBD1 (5 bases). The CDR3 DNA is TGCGCCAGCAGCCAAGTGGGGGAAGAAAAACTGTTTTTT. Translated: CASSQVGEEKLFF.